Listed below are T cell receptor beta chains from one sample, sequenced in a study of T-cell memory formation after mild COVID-19. Each CDR3 protein is one row after TCRdb ran MiXCR on the 5' RACE reads. This table holds about 250,000 distinct CDR3 sequences, approximately 15% found once. The sample comprised PBMCs or a T cell subset sorted from them (not recorded which). Receptor source: an adult woman who had mild COVID-19 (a few samples of this study predate the infection). Cell type and time point are not known. Both conserved end residues are part of each CDR3. D genes are given only for firm matches. For some rows the clone size is stated as once, few or many, or as a class when expanded; others skip it.

j_call: TRBJ1-1; d_call: .; clone_size: few; v_call: TRBV20-1; cdr3_aa: CSATTGIPRGTEAFF; cdr3_nt: TGCAGTGCAACTACCGGGATCCCCCGGGGCACTGAAGCTTTCTTT
j_call: TRBJ2-7; d_call: TRBD2; clone_size: few; v_call: TRBV6-2/TRBV6-3; cdr3_aa: CASSSSGTSGTPFYEQYF; cdr3_nt: TGTGCCAGCAGTTCATCCGGGACTAGCGGGACCCCTTTCTACGAGCAGTACTTC
j_call: TRBJ2-7; d_call: .; clone_size: .; v_call: TRBV5-1; cdr3_aa: CASKDSGAYEQYF; cdr3_nt: TGCGCCAGCAAGGACAGTGGAGCTTACGAGCAGTACTTC
j_call: TRBJ1-2; d_call: TRBD1; clone_size: .; v_call: TRBV6-5; cdr3_aa: CASSPQGARGAYGYTF; cdr3_nt: TGTGCCAGCAGTCCCCAGGGGGCCAGGGGGGCCTATGGCTACACCTTC
j_call: TRBJ1-1; d_call: .; clone_size: few; v_call: TRBV7-2; cdr3_aa: CASSSRRGGTEAFF; cdr3_nt: TGTGCCAGCAGCTCCCGGAGGGGGGGGACTGAAGCTTTCTTT
j_call: TRBJ2-3; d_call: .; clone_size: few; v_call: TRBV7-2; cdr3_aa: CASSLVPRAAQDTQYF; cdr3_nt: TGTGCCAGCAGCTTAGTCCCCCGGGCCGCTCAAGATACGCAGTATTTT
j_call: TRBJ2-1; d_call: TRBD2; clone_size: .; v_call: TRBV4-3; cdr3_aa: CASSLGAREGEQFF; cdr3_nt: TGCGCCAGCAGCCTGGGTGCCCGGGAGGGTGAGCAGTTCTTC
j_call: TRBJ2-1; d_call: TRBD1; clone_size: many; v_call: TRBV6-2/TRBV6-3; cdr3_aa: CASIPGGLSNEQFF; cdr3_nt: TGTGCCAGCATCCCAGGGGGCCTTTCCAATGAGCAGTTCTTC
j_call: TRBJ2-2; d_call: .; clone_size: .; v_call: TRBV7-6; cdr3_aa: CASSLIQNTGELFF; cdr3_nt: TGTGCCAGCAGCTTAATACAGAACACCGGGGAGCTGTTTTTT
j_call: TRBJ1-5; d_call: TRBD1; clone_size: .; v_call: TRBV4-3; cdr3_aa: CASSQDSQGADQPQHF; cdr3_nt: TGCGCCAGCAGCCAAGACTCTCAGGGGGCGGATCAGCCCCAGCATTTT